This T cell receptor (beta chain) was captured in a study of PD-1 blockade in classical Hodgkin lymphoma. Sequencing was performed with immunoSEQ multiplex PCR; in TCRdb, only in-frame clones are kept and a portion is missing. This sample has tens of thousands of clones, with nearly 80% found just once. Described time point: cycle 4 day 1 (C4D1), after around six weeks of nivolumab. Relapse after autologous stem cell transplantation occurred in every patient, and brentuximab vedotin exposure varied. Germline values: CDR1 SGHVS, CDR2 FNYEAQ. This CDR3 spans 18 amino acids. With 6 bases removed from V and 0 bases from J, the gap between germline ends came to 22 bases.

The sample consisted of peripheral blood mononuclear cells (PBMCs), taken before the fourth cycle of nivolumab. This sequence joins TRBV7-6 and TRBJ2-3; weak D call: TRBD2 (6 bases). This TCR derives from a human donor with classical Hodgkin lymphoma. The CDR3 protein is CASRPSGTGSSSTDTQYF. The CDR3 nucleotides are TGTGCCAGCAGACCTTCCGGGACTGGTTCATCTAGCACAGATACGCAGTATTTT.